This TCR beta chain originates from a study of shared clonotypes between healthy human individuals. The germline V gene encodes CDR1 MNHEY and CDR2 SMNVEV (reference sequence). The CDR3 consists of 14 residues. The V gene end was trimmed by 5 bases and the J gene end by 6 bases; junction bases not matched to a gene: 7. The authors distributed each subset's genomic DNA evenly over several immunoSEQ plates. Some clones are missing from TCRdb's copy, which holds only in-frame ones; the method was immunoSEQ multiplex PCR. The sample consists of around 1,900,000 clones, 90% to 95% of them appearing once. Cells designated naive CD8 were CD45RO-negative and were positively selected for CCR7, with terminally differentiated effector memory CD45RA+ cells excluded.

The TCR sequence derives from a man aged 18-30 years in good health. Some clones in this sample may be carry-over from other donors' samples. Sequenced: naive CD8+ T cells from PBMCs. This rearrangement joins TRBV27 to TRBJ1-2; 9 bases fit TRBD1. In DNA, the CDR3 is TGTGCCAGCAGTCCCTCCGGGACAGGGAATGGCTACACCTTC. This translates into CASSPSGTGNGYTF.